These T cell receptor beta chains were read from a single sample in a study of T-cell memory formation after mild COVID-19. TCRdb processed the 5' RACE reads anew with MiXCR; each CDR3 protein has one entry. The sample consists of approximately 340,000 distinct CDR3 sequences, 13% of them appearing once. The sample consisted of PBMCs or a T cell subset sorted from them (not recorded which). The origin of the receptors is a man aged 18 to 29 who had mild COVID-19 (a few samples of this study predate the infection). Cell type and time point are not known. Each CDR3 is given with its conserved first and last residue. D genes are given only for firm matches. Size is stated for part of the rows, as once, few or many counts, or as a class when the clone is expanded.

>many|.|TRBJ1-6|TRBV5-5
TGTGCCAGCAGCTTGGTCAGGGTTTCACCCCTCCACTTT
CASSLVRVSPLHF
>many|TRBD2|TRBJ2-5|TRBV5-1
TGCGCCAGCAGCCGCGGGGGGCTCCAAGAGACCCAGTACTTC
CASSRGGLQETQYF
>.|.|TRBJ2-7|TRBV6-2/TRBV6-3
TGTGCCAGCGGGGAGGGACAGAGCTACGAGCAGTACTTC
CASGEGQSYEQYF
>.|.|TRBJ2-5|TRBV5-1
TGCGCCAGCTATACTGTACCGGGAGACCAAGAGACCCAGTACTTC
CASYTVPGDQETQYF
>.|.|TRBJ2-2|TRBV7-9
TGTGCCAGCAGCTTAGCGCCGGGAACCGGGGAGCTGTTTTTT
CASSLAPGTGELFF
>few|.|TRBJ2-3|TRBV14
TGTGCCAGCAGCCAAGGAGTTGGCGGTAGCACAGATACGCAGTATTTT
CASSQGVGGSTDTQYF
>few|.|TRBJ1-3|TRBV28
TGTGCCAGCATATACCAGGGGAACGGAAACACCATATATTTT
CASIYQGNGNTIYF
>.|.|TRBJ1-5|TRBV7-8
TGTGCCAGCAGCCTCCCTCGGCAGGTGGGACGTTCGCCCCAGCATTTT
CASSLPRQVGRSPQHF
>.|.|TRBJ1-3|TRBV7-6
TGTGCCAGCAGCCCAGGCGGGGGTGCTGGAAACACCATATATTTT
CASSPGGGAGNTIYF
>many|.|TRBJ2-7|TRBV18
TGTGCCAGCTCACCACCGGGGTACGAGCAGTACTTC
CASSPPGYEQYF
>.|.|TRBJ2-1|TRBV11-3
TGTGCCAGCAGCTTAAGGAGCTACAATGAGCAGTTCTTC
CASSLRSYNEQFF
>once|.|TRBJ1-1|TRBV27
TGTGCCAGCAGTTTAACCCGGTCACGCACTGAAGCTTTCTTT
CASSLTRSRTEAFF
>.|.|TRBJ2-5|TRBV7-2
TGTGCCAGCAGCCGAACCGGGCCCCTAGAGACCCAGTACTTC
CASSRTGPLETQYF
>.|TRBD1|TRBJ1-4|TRBV4-3
TGCGCCAGCAGCCAAGATTGGACAGGGGAAAGTAATGAAAAACTGTTTTTT
CASSQDWTGESNEKLFF
>few|TRBD1|TRBJ2-2|TRBV28
TGTGCCAGCAGGCCGGGACAGGGGCCCGGGGAGCTGTTTTTT
CASRPGQGPGELFF
>few|.|TRBJ2-5|TRBV4-3
TGCGCCAGCAGCCAAGATGTCAGCCAAGAGACCCAGTACTTC
CASSQDVSQETQYF
>many|.|TRBJ2-2|TRBV3-1
TGTGCCAGCAGCCTCGGGACATCGAACACCGGGGAGCTGTTTTTT
CASSLGTSNTGELFF
>many|.|TRBJ2-3|TRBV12-3/TRBV12-4
TGTGCCAGCAGTCCAGGGGTTACAGATACGCAGTATTTT
CASSPGVTDTQYF
>.|TRBD1|TRBJ1-2|TRBV6-2/TRBV6-3
TGTGCCAGCAGTTACGACCTCGTCTCGGACAGGGGAGGTGGCTACACCTTC
CASSYDLVSDRGGGYTF
>few|TRBD1|TRBJ1-1|TRBV15
TGTGCCACCAGCATGACAGGGTTGAACACTGAAGCTTTCTTT
CATSMTGLNTEAFF
>.|.|TRBJ2-1|TRBV4-1
TGCGCCAGCAGCAGTCCGGGACTGGCGTCCTACAATGAGCAGTTCTTC
CASSSPGLASYNEQFF
>.|.|TRBJ2-2|TRBV15
TGTGCCACCAGCAGAGGAGCCGGGGAGCTGTTTTTT
CATSRGAGELFF
>few|.|TRBJ1-1|TRBV19
TGTGCCAGTACGAGGAGAGCGACAGAGAACACTGAAGCTTTCTTT
CASTRRATENTEAFF
>.|.|TRBJ1-5|TRBV12-3/TRBV12-4
TGTGCCAGCAGTTTAGGCAGGGCTAATCAGCCCCAGCATTTT
CASSLGRANQPQHF
>.|.|TRBJ2-5|TRBV20-1
TGCAGTGCTCCCACTAGGTCTGGGGGGGAGACCCAGTACTTC
CSAPTRSGGETQYF
>.|.|TRBJ2-7|TRBV29-1
TGCAGCGGACGGTATGGCTCCTACGAGCAGTACTTC
CSGRYGSYEQYF
>.|.|TRBJ1-1|TRBV6-2/TRBV6-3
TGTGCCAGCAGCCGGTTTCGGAACACTGAAGCTTTCTTT
CASSRFRNTEAFF
>.|TRBD1|TRBJ1-5|TRBV16
TGTGCCAGCAGCCACCGACAGGGGGATAGCAATCAGCCCCAGCATTTT
CASSHRQGDSNQPQHF
>.|.|TRBJ2-7|TRBV9
TGTGCCAGCAGCGTAGAACCAACAAATTACGAGCAGTACTTC
CASSVEPTNYEQYF
>.|.|TRBJ1-1|TRBV4-3
TGCGCCAGCAGCCATTACAGCCCGACCACTGAAGCTTTCTTT
CASSHYSPTTEAFF
>many|.|TRBJ1-1|TRBV7-2
TGTGCCAGCAGCTTTGGAAGCCCGAACACTGAAGCTTTCTTT
CASSFGSPNTEAFF
>.|TRBD1|TRBJ1-2|TRBV7-2
TGTGCCAGCAGCCGAGGGGACAGGAGCAATGGCTACACCTTC
CASSRGDRSNGYTF
>many|TRBD1|TRBJ2-1|TRBV5-5
TGTGCCAGCAGCTTGGGGACAGGGCCCCACAATGAGCAGTTCTTC
CASSLGTGPHNEQFF
>few|.|TRBJ2-3|TRBV7-3
TGTGCCAGCAGCTTAAGACTCAACACAGATACGCAGTATTTT
CASSLRLNTDTQYF
>.|.|TRBJ1-5|TRBV6-2/TRBV6-3
TGTGCCAGCAGTCGCCCCGGGGGGGATCAGCCCCAGCATTTT
CASSRPGGDQPQHF
>few|.|TRBJ2-1|TRBV7-8
TGTGCCAGCAGCTTGCAGGAGGTCCGAATCTCCTACAATGAGCAGTTCTTC
CASSLQEVRISYNEQFF
>.|.|TRBJ1-3|TRBV4-1
TGCGCCAGCAGCCAACTCGACCTATTCTTCTCTGGAAACACCATATATTTT
CASSQLDLFFSGNTIYF
>many|.|TRBJ1-3|TRBV7-7
TGTGCTAGCAGCCCCGCCCCCGGGAGCTCTGGAAACACCATATATTTT
CASSPAPGSSGNTIYF
>.|.|TRBJ2-7|TRBV29-1
TGCAGCGTTTGGGGGCCAGGGAGCTACGAGCAGTACTTC
CSVWGPGSYEQYF
>few|.|TRBJ2-7|TRBV7-8
TGTGCCAGCAGGAACGCCTGGGTGGACGAGCAGTACTTC
CASRNAWVDEQYF
>few|TRBD1|TRBJ2-2|TRBV5-6
TGTGCCAGCAGCTGGGACAGGACGAACACCGGGGAGCTGTTTTTT
CASSWDRTNTGELFF
>.|.|TRBJ2-1|TRBV5-1
TGCGCCAGCAGCAGTACAGGGTGGGATGAGCAGTTCTTC
CASSSTGWDEQFF
>.|.|TRBJ1-1|TRBV19
TGTGCCAGTAGCAAACCTCCGGGGAACACTGAAGCTTTCTTT
CASSKPPGNTEAFF
>.|TRBD1|TRBJ2-3|TRBV20-1
TGCAGTGCTAGGAGGGACAGGGAAAACACAGATACGCAGTATTTT
CSARRDRENTDTQYF
>.|.|TRBJ2-7|TRBV20-1
TGCAGTGCTGCCCCCCAGGGACCCGGTCGCGAGCAGTACTTC
CSAAPQGPGREQYF
>many|.|TRBJ1-2|TRBV12-3/TRBV12-4
TGTGCCAGCACTCTTCGGGGGGTGCGAAATTCCTATGGCTACACCTTC
CASTLRGVRNSYGYTF